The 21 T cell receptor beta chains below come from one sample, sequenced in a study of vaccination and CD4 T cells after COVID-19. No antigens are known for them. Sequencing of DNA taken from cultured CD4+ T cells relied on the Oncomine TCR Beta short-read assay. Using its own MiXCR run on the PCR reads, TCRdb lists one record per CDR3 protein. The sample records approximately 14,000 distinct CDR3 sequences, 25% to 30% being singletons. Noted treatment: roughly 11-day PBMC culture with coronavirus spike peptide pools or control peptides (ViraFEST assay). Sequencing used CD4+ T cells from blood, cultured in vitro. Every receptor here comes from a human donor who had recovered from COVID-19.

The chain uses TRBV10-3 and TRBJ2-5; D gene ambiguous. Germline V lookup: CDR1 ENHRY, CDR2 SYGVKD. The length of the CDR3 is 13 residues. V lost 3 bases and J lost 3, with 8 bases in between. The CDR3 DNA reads TGTGCCATCAGTGACGGTCAGAAAGAGACCCAGTACTTC. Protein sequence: CAISDGQKETQYF.

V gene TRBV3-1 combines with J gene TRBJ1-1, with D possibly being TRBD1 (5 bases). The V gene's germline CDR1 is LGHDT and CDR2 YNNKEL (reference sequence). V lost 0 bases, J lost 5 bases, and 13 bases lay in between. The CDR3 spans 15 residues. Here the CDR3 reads CASSQDPGTKTEAFF. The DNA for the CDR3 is TGTGCCAGCAGCCAAGATCCAGGGACGAAGACTGAAGCTTTCTTT.

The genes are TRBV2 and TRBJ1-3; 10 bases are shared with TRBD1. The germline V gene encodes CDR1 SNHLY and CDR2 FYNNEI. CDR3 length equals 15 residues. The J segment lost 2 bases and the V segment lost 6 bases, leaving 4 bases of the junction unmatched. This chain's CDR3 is CASRTGTGAGNTIYF. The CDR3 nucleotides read TGTGCCAGCAGAACTGGGACAGGGGCTGGAAACACCATATATTTT.

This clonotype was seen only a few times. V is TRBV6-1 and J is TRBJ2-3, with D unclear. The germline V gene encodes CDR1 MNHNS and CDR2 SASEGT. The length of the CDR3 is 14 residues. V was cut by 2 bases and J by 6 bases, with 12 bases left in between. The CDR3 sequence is CASSEMIDRDTQYF. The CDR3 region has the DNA TGTGCCAGCAGTGAAATGATAGATCGGGATACGCAGTATTTT.

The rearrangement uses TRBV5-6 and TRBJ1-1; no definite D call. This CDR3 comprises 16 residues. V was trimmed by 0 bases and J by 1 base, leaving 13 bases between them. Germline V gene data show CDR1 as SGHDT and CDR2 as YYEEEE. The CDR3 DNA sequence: TGTGCCAGCAGCTTGGAGGCCAGGTGGAGGAACACTGAAGCTTTCTTT. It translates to CASSLEARWRNTEAFF.

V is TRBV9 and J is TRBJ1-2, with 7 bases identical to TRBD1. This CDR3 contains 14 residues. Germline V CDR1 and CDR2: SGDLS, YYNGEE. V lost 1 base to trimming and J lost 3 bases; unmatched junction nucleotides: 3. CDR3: CASSVMGQYYGYTF. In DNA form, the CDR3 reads TGTGCCAGCAGCGTAATGGGACAGTACTATGGCTACACCTTC. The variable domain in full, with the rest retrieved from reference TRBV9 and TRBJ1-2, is DSGVTQTPKHLITATGQRVTLRCSPRSGDLSVYWYQQSLDQGLQFLIQYYNGEERAKGNILERFSAQQFPDLHSELNLSSLELGDSALYFCASSVMGQYYGYTFGSGTRLTVV.

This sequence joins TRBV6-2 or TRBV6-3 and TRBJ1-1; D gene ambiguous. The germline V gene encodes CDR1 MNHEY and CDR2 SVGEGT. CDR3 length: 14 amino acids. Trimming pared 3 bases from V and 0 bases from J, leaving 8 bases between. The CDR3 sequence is CASSYRLVNTEAFF. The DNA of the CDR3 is TGTGCCAGCAGTTATAGACTTGTGAACACTGAAGCTTTCTTT.

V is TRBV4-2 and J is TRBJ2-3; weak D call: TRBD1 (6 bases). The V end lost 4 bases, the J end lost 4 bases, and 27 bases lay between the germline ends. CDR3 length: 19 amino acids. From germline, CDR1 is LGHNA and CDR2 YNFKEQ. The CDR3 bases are TGTGCCAGCAGCCCCCTCGAGCTCAGGGGAGCTAAGGGCCCAGATACGCAGTATTTT. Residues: CASSPLELRGAKGPDTQYF.

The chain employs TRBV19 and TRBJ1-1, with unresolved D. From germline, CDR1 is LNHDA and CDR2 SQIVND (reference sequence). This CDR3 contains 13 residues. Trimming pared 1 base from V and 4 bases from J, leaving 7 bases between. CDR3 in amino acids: CASSIGQFTEAFF. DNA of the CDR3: TGTGCCAGTAGTATAGGCCAGTTCACTGAAGCTTTCTTT.

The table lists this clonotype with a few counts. The CDR3 protein is CASTRLVARQPQHF. CDR3 coding DNA: TGTGCCAGTACCCGGTTAGTGGCGCGTCAGCCCCAGCATTTT. The J gene is TRBJ1-5, the V gene TRBV19; D remains unclear. The ends were cut back, 7 bases at V and 6 bases at J, with 16 bases in the middle. Germline loops: CDR1 LNHDA, CDR2 SQIVND (reference sequence). The CDR3 spans 14 residues.

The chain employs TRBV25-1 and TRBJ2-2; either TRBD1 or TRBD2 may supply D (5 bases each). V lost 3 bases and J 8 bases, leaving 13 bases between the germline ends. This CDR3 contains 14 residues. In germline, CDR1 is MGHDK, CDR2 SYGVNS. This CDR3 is CASSDSRAGGELFF. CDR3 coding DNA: TGTGCCAGCAGTGATTCGAGGGCAGGGGGGGAGCTGTTTTTT.

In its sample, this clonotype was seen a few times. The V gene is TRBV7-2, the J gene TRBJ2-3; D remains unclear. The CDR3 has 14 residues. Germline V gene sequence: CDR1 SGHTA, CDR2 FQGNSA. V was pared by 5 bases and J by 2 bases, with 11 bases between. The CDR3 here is CASSPQAPTDTQYF. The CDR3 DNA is TGTGCCAGCAGCCCCCAGGCGCCCACAGATACGCAGTATTTT.

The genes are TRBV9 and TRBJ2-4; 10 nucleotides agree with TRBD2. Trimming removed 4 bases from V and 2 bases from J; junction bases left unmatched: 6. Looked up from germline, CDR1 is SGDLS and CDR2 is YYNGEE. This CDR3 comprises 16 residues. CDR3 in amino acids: CASSFSGGASKNIQYF. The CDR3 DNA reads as TGTGCCAGCAGCTTCAGCGGGGGGGCGTCCAAAAACATTCAGTACTTC. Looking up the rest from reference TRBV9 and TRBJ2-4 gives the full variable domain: DSGVTQTPKHLITATGQRVTLRCSPRSGDLSVYWYQQSLDQGLQFLIQYYNGEERAKGNILERFSAQQFPDLHSELNLSSLELGDSALYFCASSFSGGASKNIQYFGAGTRLSVL.

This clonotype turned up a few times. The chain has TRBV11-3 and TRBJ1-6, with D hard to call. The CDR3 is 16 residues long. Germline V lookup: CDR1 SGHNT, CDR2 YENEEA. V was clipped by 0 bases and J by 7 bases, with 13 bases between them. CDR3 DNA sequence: TGTGCCAGCAGCTTAGATCAAGTTGGCAGCAATTCACCCCTCCACTTT. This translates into CASSLDQVGSNSPLHF.

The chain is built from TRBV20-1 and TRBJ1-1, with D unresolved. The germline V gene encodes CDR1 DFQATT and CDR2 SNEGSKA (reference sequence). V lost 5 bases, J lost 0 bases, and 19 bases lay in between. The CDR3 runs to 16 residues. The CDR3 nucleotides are TGCAGTGCTTCCGGGCGACTAGAAAAAATGAACACTGAAGCTTTCTTT. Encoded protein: CSASGRLEKMNTEAFF.

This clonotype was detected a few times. The CDR3 DNA sequence: TGTGCCAGCAGCTTGACCAGGGCGGGAGAGCAGTACTTC. Translated: CASSLTRAGEQYF. The gene calls are TRBV5-4 and TRBJ2-7, with D possibly being TRBD2 (6 bases). The germline CDR1 and CDR2 sequences are SGHNT and YYREEE (reference sequence). This CDR3 is 13 amino acids long. Between the trimmed V and J ends, which lost 1 base and 7 bases, there was a span of 12 bases.

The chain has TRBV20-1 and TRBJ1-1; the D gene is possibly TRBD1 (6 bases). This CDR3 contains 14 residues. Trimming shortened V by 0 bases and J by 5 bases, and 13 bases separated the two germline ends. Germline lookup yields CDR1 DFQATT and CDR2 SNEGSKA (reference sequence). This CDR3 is CSARDGAGVTEAFF. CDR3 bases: TGCAGTGCTAGAGACGGGGCAGGGGTAACTGAAGCTTTCTTT.

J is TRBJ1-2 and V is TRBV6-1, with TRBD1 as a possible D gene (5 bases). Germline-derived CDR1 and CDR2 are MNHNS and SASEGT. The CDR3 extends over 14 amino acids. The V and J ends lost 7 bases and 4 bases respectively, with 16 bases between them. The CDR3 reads CASTRGEGSYGYTF. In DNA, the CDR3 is TGTGCCAGCACCCGTGGAGAGGGGAGCTATGGCTACACCTTC.

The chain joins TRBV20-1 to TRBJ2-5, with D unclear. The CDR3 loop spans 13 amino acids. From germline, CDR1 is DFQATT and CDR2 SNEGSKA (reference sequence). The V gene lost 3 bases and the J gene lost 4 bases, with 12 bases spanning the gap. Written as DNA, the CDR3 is TGCAGTGCTAGGGGCCATAATGGAGAGACCCAGTACTTC. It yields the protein CSARGHNGETQYF.

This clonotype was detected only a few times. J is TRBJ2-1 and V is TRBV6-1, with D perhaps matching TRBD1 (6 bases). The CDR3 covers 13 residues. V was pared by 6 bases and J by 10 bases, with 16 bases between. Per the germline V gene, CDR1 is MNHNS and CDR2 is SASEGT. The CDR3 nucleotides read TGTGCCAGCAGCATAGGCAGGGGAAGGGAGCAGTTCTTC. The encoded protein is CASSIGRGREQFF.

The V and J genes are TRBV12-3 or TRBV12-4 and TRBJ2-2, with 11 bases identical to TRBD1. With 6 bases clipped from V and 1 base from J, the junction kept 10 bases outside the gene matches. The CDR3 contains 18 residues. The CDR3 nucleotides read TGTGCCAGCAGCCCCCGGGACAGGGGGGTTGGGAACACCGGGGAGCTGTTTTTT. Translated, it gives CASSPRDRGVGNTGELFF.